One TCR beta chain is described in this entry. What this receptor recognizes is not known. No much larger clone exists at a distance of one base, and base qualities are not known. This record comes from a study of shared clonotypes between healthy human individuals (dated by TCRdb to the early 2020s). General notes on the study: Three men and a couple of women, aged 18 to 49 years, made up the cohort. To estimate repertoire size and how much clonotype sharing occurs between individuals, the study deeply sequenced the blood TCR repertoires of five healthy adults. Different laboratories and diverse techniques were used to prepare libraries and sequence TCR repertoires, to increase sequencing depth and limit assay-specific biases. Between about 0.94 and 8.9 billion PBMCs per donor were obtained by leukapheresis. For each donor, CD4 naive and CD4 memory were each run on three plates, CD8 naive on two plates, and CD8 memory on one plate.

Deletion took 8 bases off V and 4 bases off J, with a span of 15 bases between the germline ends. CDR1 MDHEN and CDR2 SYDVKM are derived from the germline V gene. Including cysteine and phenylalanine, the CDR3 has 14 amino acids. The kept DNA is CDR3 alone, 42 bases in frame from the first base. Healthy HIV-negative adults with no recently reported acute infections or vaccinations were included as donors. All donors were Caucasian adults living in Nashville, Tennessee, USA. CD4+ T cells were enriched by magnetic negative selection; naive cells were then positively selected on CD45RA, and the negative fraction formed the memory subset. Blood was collected by leukapheresis, and PBMCs were isolated by Ficoll-Histopaque density gradient centrifugation and then cryopreserved in liquid nitrogen vapor phase. Analytical flow cytometry was used to check the purity and quantity of every magnetically sorted T cell population. Genomic DNA was isolated from every sorted fraction and measured by UV absorbance on a Nanodrop 2000c.

Using the deep immunoSEQ assay, TCR CDR3 regions were amplified from genomic DNA by multiplex PCR. Extracted genomic DNA from each cell subset was distributed evenly across all wells of several immunoSEQ 96-well plates, and each plate was treated as a replicate. For sorted subsets, about 220 ng of genomic DNA, equivalent to some 30,000 T cell genomes, went into each replicate PCR. Purified libraries were quantified with a Qubit 3.0 fluorometer, sized on a Bioanalyzer 2100, and re-quantified with the KAPA Library Quantification kit. A separate single-read 150-cycle Illumina NextSeq 550 flow cell was used to sequence each immunoSEQ 96-well plate. The authors' analysis ran thus. The immunoSEQ output contained only junctional sequences without quality scores, so filtering could not match that applied to full-length reads. Sequences were annotated with PyIR, a Python wrapper for IgBLAST v1.9, using IMGT germline references to assign V/J genes and CDR3. Any read was removed if the V/J assignment was weak (E-value above 1e-6), the CDR3 was missing, or the read contained stop codons, out-of-frame junctions, or ambiguous translated residues. A V3J clonotype was defined by an identical inferred V gene, J gene, and CDR3 amino acid sequence. Percentage overlap between repertoires was computed as shared unique clonotypes divided by the size of the smaller repertoire. Three approaches were used to assess repertoire richness: RTK rarefaction, the Chao1 estimator, and Recon v2.1 estimates of unobserved clonotypes. Generation probabilities were computed with OLGA for all TCRbeta clonotypes obtained by the gDNA method from a few donors. As stored in TCRdb, this immuneACCESS dataset retains in-frame rearrangements with V and J assigned. A fraction of the clones does not appear; measured against another copy, unresolved V genes explain less than half of the discrepancy, and the remainder lacks a known reason. That table supplies the V and J calls and clone size; D and trimming were determined from the DNA. The sample has about 1 million clones on record, under 80% of them singletons. The ten largest clones add up to roughly 1.5% of the sample.

Broader findings and caveats from the paper: Naive subsets generally had larger estimated clonotype richness than memory subsets did. The genetic and exposure-history diversity represented was limited by the small number of donors. About 5% of naive CD4, around 4% of naive CD8, about 2.4% of memory CD4, and over 0.35% of memory CD8 clonotypes were shared across a handful of donors. Sampling was restricted to blood, and TCR repertoires in tissue are likely to differ from TCR repertoires in blood. Pairwise subsampling indicated that sequencing depth was expected to affect the degree of clonotype sharing among donors. Incomplete sequencing was indicated by rarefaction of sorted-subset datasets, despite the large sequencing depth. Compared with non-shared clonotypes, the clonotypes found in all four sorted-subset donors had higher generation probabilities.

The V and J segments used are TRBV28 and TRBJ1-5; a confident D gene designation cannot be given. The sample comprised memory CD4+ T cells sorted from blood. Sample cell subset or site, as interpreted from the label and publication: CD45RA-negative fraction. The sequence was obtained from a man younger than 30 in good health. The CDR3 is CASLSLFFNQPQHF. The nucleotides are TGTGCCAGCCTCAGTCTTTTCTTTAATCAGCCCCAGCATTTT.